The T cell receptor (beta chain) described here comes from a study of cytotoxic CD8 clonotypes in ibrutinib-treated CLL. At the level of the study: Sequenced samples delivered averages of 250,000 to 300,000 productive templates and around 90,000 productive rearrangements.

Study results and caveats: Contraction or stability on treatment was seen for public clonotypes, which were uncommon.

The trim removed 2 bases at V and 5 bases at J, leaving 4 bases unmatched. This CDR3 has 14 amino acids. CDR1 is GTSNPN and CDR2 is SVGIG in the germline V gene (reference sequence). Measured with immunoSEQ multiplex PCR; TCRdb has only the in-frame clones, and not every one. Here the sample spans about 74,000 clones, approximately 80% being singletons. On this clone itself: Its antigen is not known.

The source of this sequence is a human donor with chronic lymphocytic leukemia. The V call is TRBV30, the J call TRBJ2-2; 8 bases align to TRBD1. Specimen: PBMCs, collected at disease progression, from a patient treated with ibrutinib. The CDR3 nucleotides are TGTGCCTGGAGTTACAGGGGGTGGACCGGGGAGCTGTTTTTT. Translated, it gives CAWSYRGWTGELFF.